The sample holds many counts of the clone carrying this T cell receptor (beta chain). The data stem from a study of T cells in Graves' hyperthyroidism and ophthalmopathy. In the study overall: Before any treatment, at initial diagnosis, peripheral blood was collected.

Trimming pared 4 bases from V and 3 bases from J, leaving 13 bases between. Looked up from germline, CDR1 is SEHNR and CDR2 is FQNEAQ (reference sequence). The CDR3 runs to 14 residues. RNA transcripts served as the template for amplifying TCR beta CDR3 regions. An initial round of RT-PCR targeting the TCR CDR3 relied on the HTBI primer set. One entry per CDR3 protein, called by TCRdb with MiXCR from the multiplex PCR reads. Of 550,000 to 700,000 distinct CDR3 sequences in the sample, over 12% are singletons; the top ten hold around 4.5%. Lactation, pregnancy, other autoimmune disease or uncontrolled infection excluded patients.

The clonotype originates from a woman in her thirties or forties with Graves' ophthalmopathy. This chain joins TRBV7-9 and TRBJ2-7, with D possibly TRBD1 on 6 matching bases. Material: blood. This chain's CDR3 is CASSSRTDLYEQYF. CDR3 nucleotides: TGTGCCAGCAGCTCGAGGACAGATCTCTACGAGCAGTACTTC.